Each of the 17 T cell receptor beta chains below was sequenced from the same sample in a study of T cells in Graves' hyperthyroidism and ophthalmopathy. Using RNA transcripts as the source, TCR beta CDR3 regions were amplified. First-round RT-PCR with HTBI primers amplified the TCR CDR3 region. Via MiXCR, TCRdb re-called the multiplex PCR reads, giving one row per CDR3 protein. The sample lists under 350,000 distinct CDR3 sequences; around 20% were seen once. Sequencing input: blood. The receptors derive from a woman aged 45-65 years with Graves' hyperthyroidism.

Ten or more counts support this clonotype. The genes are TRBV3-1 and TRBJ1-4; no firm D call. This CDR3 is 13 amino acids long. V was cut by 4 bases and J by 1 base, with 4 bases left in between. Germline CDR1 LGHDT, CDR2 YNNKEL (reference sequence). In nucleotides, the CDR3 is TGTGCCAGCAGCCGGTTAACTAATGAAAAACTGTTTTTT. Encoded protein: CASSRLTNEKLFF.

This clonotype was detected many times. The genes are TRBV18 and TRBJ2-1; TRBD1 matches at 10 bases. Unmatched junction bases numbered 3, after V lost 3 bases and J lost 7 bases. Germline V gene data show CDR1 as KGHSH and CDR2 as LQKENI. This CDR3 spans 14 amino acids. CDR3 amino acids: CASSPDRGLNEQFF. The CDR3 bases are TGTGCCAGCTCACCCGACAGGGGGCTAAATGAGCAGTTCTTC.

The V gene is TRBV10-3, the J gene TRBJ1-4; maybe TRBD1 (5 bases). The germline CDR1 and CDR2 sequences are ENHRY and SYGVKD. Trimming stripped 4 bases from V and 8 bases from J, with 11 bases between. This CDR3 is built from 13 residues. CDR3 nucleotide sequence: TGTGCCATCAGTGGCAGGGCTGAGGAAAAACTGTTTTTT. Amino acids: CAISGRAEEKLFF.

This clonotype was counted a few times. This chain joins TRBV10-2 and TRBJ1-2; possible D gene TRBD1, 5 bases. V gave up 7 bases and J gave up 8 bases, with 20 bases separating them. In germline, CDR1 is WSHSY, CDR2 SAAADI. The CDR3 length is 14 residues. DNA for the CDR3: TGCGCCAGCACCCTAGGGGATCGGCCTAAAGGCTACACCTTC. It yields the protein CASTLGDRPKGYTF.

The chain uses TRBV11-3 and TRBJ2-7, with 8 bases matching TRBD1. V dropped 4 bases and J dropped 5; count of bases not matched to a gene: 10. The germline gives CDR1 SGHNT, CDR2 YENEEA. The CDR3 length is 15 residues. The CDR3 coding sequence is TGTGCCAGCAGCTCAATCGTCGGACAGGGTCACGAGCAGTACTTC. Translated, it gives CASSSIVGQGHEQYF.

This clonotype has a count of ten or more. The chain uses TRBV2 and TRBJ2-1, with no clear D. V was shortened by 6 bases and J by 5 bases, with 8 bases between the two germline ends. The CDR3 is made up of 12 amino acids. CDR1 is SNHLY and CDR2 is FYNNEI in the germline V gene. DNA for the CDR3: TGTGCCAGCAGGGACGCAGACAATGAGCAGTTCTTC. Translation gives CASRDADNEQFF.

This clonotype was observed a few times. The chain couples TRBV6-1 to TRBJ2-7; TRBD1 or TRBD2 may be the D gene (5 bases each). This CDR3 comprises 14 residues. Germline CDR1 reads MNHNS; CDR2 reads SASEGT. V lost 7 bases and J lost 4, with 17 bases in between. The CDR3 nucleotides are TGTGCCAGCAACGCGCAGGCTGGGGGTTACGAGCAGTACTTC. It is translated as CASNAQAGGYEQYF.

This clonotype was recorded once. The chain is built from TRBV10-2 and TRBJ1-1; 9 bases are shared with TRBD1. Looked up from germline, CDR1 is WSHSY and CDR2 is SAAADI. The J segment lost 2 bases and the V segment lost 4 bases, leaving 5 bases of the junction unmatched. The CDR3 sequence is 15 residues long. Here the CDR3 DNA reads TGCGCCAGCAGTGTGCCGGGACAGGGAAACACTGAAGCTTTCTTT. It codes for CASSVPGQGNTEAFF.

This clonotype has ten or more counts. The rearrangement joins TRBV18 to TRBJ1-1; the D gene is possibly TRBD1 (5 bases). Trimming shortened V by 3 bases and J by 1 base, and 9 bases separated the two germline ends. The germline V gene encodes CDR1 KGHSH and CDR2 LQKENI. The length of the CDR3 is 14 residues. The CDR3 coding sequence is TGTGCCAGCTCACCGGGGGGTCAGAACACTGAAGCTTTCTTT. Protein sequence: CASSPGGQNTEAFF.

This clonotype was detected many times. In DNA, the CDR3 is TGTGCCAGCAGTGTCGAGAGATTGGAGACCCAGTACTTC. Its protein product is CASSVERLETQYF. The gene calls are TRBV2 and TRBJ2-5; no firm D call. Deletions cut 4 bases from V and 5 bases from J, with 11 bases between. The CDR3 totals 13 residues. CDR1 is SNHLY and CDR2 is FYNNEI in the germline V gene.

This clonotype came up many times. This chain joins TRBV28 and TRBJ2-5; D might be TRBD1 or TRBD2, each matching 6 bases. With 2 bases removed from V and 3 bases from J, the gap between germline ends came to 13 bases. The CDR3 is 15 amino acids. Per the germline V gene, CDR1 is MDHEN and CDR2 is SYDVKM. CDR3 loop: CASSLGGGIKETQYF. CDR3 coding DNA: TGTGCCAGCAGTTTAGGGGGCGGGATAAAAGAGACCCAGTACTTC. Complete variable domain (other parts from reference TRBV28 and TRBJ2-5): DVKVTQSSRYLVKRTGEKVFLECVQDMDHENMFWYRQDPGLGLRLIYFSYDVKMKEKGDIPEGYSVSREKKERFSLILESASTNQTSMYLCASSLGGGIKETQYFGPGTRLLVL.

V gene TRBV12-3 or TRBV12-4 combines with J gene TRBJ1-2, with D unresolved. V lost 4 bases, J lost 2 bases, and 11 bases lay in between. The CDR3 runs to 14 residues. For the CDR3, the DNA is TGTGCCAGCAGTTCCAACCGAGCCAACTATGGCTACACCTTC. Translation: CASSSNRANYGYTF.

The chain joins TRBV5-8 to TRBJ2-1; TRBD2 agrees at 11 bases. Germline V gene lookup returns CDR1 SGHTS and CDR2 YDEGEE. This CDR3 is 17 amino acids long. The junction had 8 bases not matched to a gene; V was cut back by 4 bases and J by 2 bases. CDR3 bases: TGTGCCAGCAGCCGCGGGGGACTAGCGGTCCCCTACAATGAGCAGTTCTTC. Translating it yields CASSRGGLAVPYNEQFF.

This clonotype occurred many times. The rearrangement joins TRBV27 to TRBJ2-1, with TRBD1 matching 8 bases. CDR1 and CDR2 from the germline V gene are MNHEY and SMNVEV (reference sequence). V lost 1 base to trimming and J lost 4 bases; unmatched junction nucleotides: 12. This CDR3 comprises 18 residues. DNA of the CDR3: TGTGCCAGCAGTTTATTAAACCCGACAGGGGACAATTACAATGAGCAGTTCTTC. Its translation: CASSLLNPTGDNYNEQFF.

This clonotype was picked up many times. V and J are TRBV7-8 and TRBJ2-2; 10 bases are a match to TRBD1. Per germline, CDR1 SGHVS and CDR2 FQNEAQ. The junction had 5 bases not matched to a gene; V was cut back by 1 base and J by 0 bases. The CDR3 totals 18 residues. The CDR3 DNA is TGTGCCAGCAGCTTAGGGACGACAGGGGGCGCGAACACCGGGGAGCTGTTTTTT. Translation gives CASSLGTTGGANTGELFF.

The table lists this clonotype with many counts. The rearrangement joins TRBV5-5 to TRBJ2-7, with D perhaps matching TRBD1 (6 bases). V was pared by 2 bases and J by 2 bases, with 11 bases between. Looked up from germline, CDR1 is SGHKS and CDR2 is YYEKEE (reference sequence). This CDR3 region has 14 residues. The CDR3 DNA sequence: TGTGCCAGCAGCTTCACAGGGTTAACCTACGAGCAGTACTTC. Protein product: CASSFTGLTYEQYF.

Many counts were recorded for this clonotype. This chain connects TRBV20-1 to TRBJ2-7, with 8 bases matching TRBD1. This CDR3 has 14 residues. Germline V CDR1 and CDR2: DFQATT, SNEGSKA (reference sequence). After removal of 5 bases from V and 3 bases from J, the junction contained 9 bases not matched to a gene. The CDR3 loop reads CSARGQTGGYEQYF. The CDR3 nucleotides are TGCAGTGCTCGCGGACAAACAGGGGGCTACGAGCAGTACTTC.